This entry lists 10 T cell receptor beta chains sequenced from one sample in a study of T-cell memory formation after mild COVID-19. A single record per CDR3 protein comes from TCRdb applying MiXCR to the 5' RACE reads. Seen here are about 130,000 distinct CDR3 sequences, less than 6.5% observed once, and the top ten hold 2.2%. Sequencing used PBMCs or a T cell subset sorted from them (not recorded which). These receptors all come from an adult woman who had mild COVID-19 (a few samples of this study predate the infection). Cell type and time point are not known.

This clonotype was seen a handful of times. V and J are TRBV7-6 and TRBJ2-3, with TRBD1 matching 7 bases. The ends lost 2 bases at V and 3 bases at J; junction bases unmatched: 8. This CDR3 has 16 residues. Germline V gives CDR1 SGHVS, CDR2 FNYEAQ. The CDR3 DNA is TGTGCCAGCAGCTTACCAGACAGGGACGGAACAGATACGCAGTATTTT. Translation: CASSLPDRDGTDTQYF.

This clonotype has more than one count but fewer than ten. The chain employs TRBV5-1 and TRBJ2-2; D ambiguous. The CDR3 sequence is 14 residues long. CDR1 SGHRS and CDR2 YFSETQ come from the germline V gene. Trimming took 5 bases from V and 1 from J, leaving 9 bases between them. The CDR3: CASRADLNTGELFF. CDR3 sequence (DNA): TGCGCCAGCAGGGCAGATCTGAACACCGGGGAGCTGTTTTTT.

This clonotype was found a few times. V and J are TRBV12-3 or TRBV12-4 and TRBJ1-2; 9 bases line up with TRBD1. There are 15 residues in the CDR3. Germline trimming cut 6 bases from V and 6 bases from J; bases unmatched to any gene: 11. The CDR3 coding sequence is TGTGCCAGCAGCCGGGACAGGGTTCCCAGGGATGGCTACACCTTC. It yields the protein CASSRDRVPRDGYTF.

This rearrangement joins TRBV27 to TRBJ1-1; maybe TRBD1 (6 bases). Germline CDR1 MNHEY, CDR2 SMNVEV (reference sequence). This CDR3 is 15 amino acids long. V was trimmed by 2 bases and J by 1 base, leaving 11 bases between them. CDR3: CASSLISGANTEAFF. Here the CDR3 DNA reads TGTGCCAGCAGTTTAATCTCAGGGGCGAACACTGAAGCTTTCTTT.

This clonotype is classed as medium-sized. The chain uses TRBV5-5 and TRBJ2-2; D uncertain. Germline CDR1 is SGHKS and CDR2 is YYEKEE (reference sequence). The germline V and J ends were trimmed by 0 bases and 10 bases, with 4 bases remaining between them. The CDR3 has 11 amino acids. The CDR3 DNA reads TGTGCCAGCAGCTTGGGCCCGGAGCTGTTTTTT. It encodes CASSLGPELFF. The variable domain in full, with the rest retrieved from reference TRBV5-5 and TRBJ2-2, is DAGVTQSPTHLIKTRGQQVTLRCSPISGHKSVSWYQQVLGQGPQFIFQYYEKEERGRGNFPDRFSARQFPNYSSELNVNALLLGDSALYLCASSLGPELFFGEGSRLTVL.

This clonotype was counted at least ten times. The chain employs TRBV5-1 and TRBJ2-2; D is possibly TRBD1 or TRBD2 (5 bases each). Germline lookup yields CDR1 SGHRS and CDR2 YFSETQ. The V end lost 0 bases, the J end lost 1 base, and 13 bases lay between the germline ends. There are 17 residues in the CDR3. The CDR3 protein is CASSLASRGKNTGELFF. CDR3 nucleotide sequence: TGCGCCAGCAGCTTGGCGTCGAGGGGAAAGAACACCGGGGAGCTGTTTTTT.

This clonotype was detected only a few times. A junction end diverges from the germline sequence, so it may reflect a read error. The J gene is TRBJ1-3, the V gene TRBV10-3; no clear D gene. CDR1 is ENHRY, CDR2 SYGVKD, per germline. This CDR3 is built from 14 residues. The DNA of the CDR3 is TGTGCCATCAGGGAGTTAAAGTCTGGAAACACCATATATTTT. Protein: CAIRELKSGNTIYF.

There are many counts of this clonotype. The chain carries TRBV29-1 and TRBJ2-3; the D gene is possibly TRBD1 (5 bases). Deletions cut 5 bases from V and 1 base from J, with 13 bases between. The CDR3 has 14 residues. Germline V gene sequence: CDR1 SQVTM, CDR2 ANQGSEA. CDR3 coding DNA: TGCAGCGTTTTCGAAATGACAGGCACAGATACGCAGTATTTT. This sequence encodes CSVFEMTGTDTQYF.

This clonotype has only a few counts. This rearrangement joins TRBV20-1 to TRBJ2-7; the D is unclear. The CDR3 sequence is 12 residues long. Germline CDR1 and CDR2: DFQATT and SNEGSKA (reference sequence). Trimming shortened V by 6 bases and J by 7 bases, and 16 bases separated the two germline ends. DNA of the CDR3: TGCAGTGCCAAGATATCGAACTGGGAGCAGTACTTC. Its protein product is CSAKISNWEQYF.

This clonotype came up a few times. The chain carries TRBV6-2 or TRBV6-3 and TRBJ1-2, with TRBD1 identical over 8 bases. V gave up 2 bases and J gave up 5 bases; unmatched junction bases: 1. Germline V gene data show CDR1 as MNHEY and CDR2 as SVGEGT. CDR3 length: 13 amino acids. Written as DNA, the CDR3 is TGTGCCAGCAGTTACGACAGGGGATATGGCTACACCTTC. It translates to CASSYDRGYGYTF.